This TCR beta chain was observed in a study of cytomegalovirus exposure and HLA in healthy donors. Overall study results and limits: Exclusion applied to some V segments, including TRBV6-2 and TRBV6-3, as they were indistinguishable. In a later analysis, common viral pathogens appeared linked to several of the most significant clusters. Through in vitro validation, three CMV-associated chains were shown to be specific for CMV antigens.

Germline loops: CDR1 SGHRS, CDR2 YFSETQ. The CDR3 has 12 residues. V gave up 2 bases and J gave up 6 bases, with 6 bases separating them. Primers included in the PCR were 60 Vbeta and 13 Jbeta primers. Sequencing used immunoSEQ multiplex PCR; TCRdb keeps in-frame clones, though not all of them. Among 110,000 to 150,000 clones listed, around 85% were seen once. Note on this clone: The antigen is unknown.

This receptor was obtained from a female donor in good health and CMV-seronegative. The V gene is TRBV5-1, the J gene TRBJ2-1; D uncertain. Sequencing was carried out using PBMCs. The CDR3 DNA follows: TGCGCCAGCAGCTTAGAGTCCAATGAGCAGTTCTTC. Its translation: CASSLESNEQFF. Drawing the rest from reference TRBV5-1 and TRBJ2-1, the complete variable domain is KAGVTQTPRYLIKTRGQQVTLSCSPISGHRSVSWYQQTPGQGLQFLFEYFSETQRNKGNFPGRFSGRQFSNSRSEMNVSTLELGDSALYLCASSLESNEQFFGPGTRLTVL.